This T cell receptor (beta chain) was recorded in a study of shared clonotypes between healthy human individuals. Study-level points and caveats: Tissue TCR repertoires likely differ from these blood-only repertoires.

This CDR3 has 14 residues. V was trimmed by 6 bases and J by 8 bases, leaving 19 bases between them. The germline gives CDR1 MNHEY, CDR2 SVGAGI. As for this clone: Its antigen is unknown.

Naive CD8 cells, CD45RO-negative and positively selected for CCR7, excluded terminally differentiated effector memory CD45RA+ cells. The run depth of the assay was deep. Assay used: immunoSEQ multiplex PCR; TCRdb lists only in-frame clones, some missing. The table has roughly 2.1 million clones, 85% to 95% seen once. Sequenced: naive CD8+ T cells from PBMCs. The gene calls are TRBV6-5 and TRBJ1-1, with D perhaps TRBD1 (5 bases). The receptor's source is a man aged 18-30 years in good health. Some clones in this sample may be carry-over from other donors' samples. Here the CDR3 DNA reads TGTGCCAGCAGCTTCTCACTCGGGGGATCAGAAGCTTTCTTT. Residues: CASSFSLGGSEAFF.